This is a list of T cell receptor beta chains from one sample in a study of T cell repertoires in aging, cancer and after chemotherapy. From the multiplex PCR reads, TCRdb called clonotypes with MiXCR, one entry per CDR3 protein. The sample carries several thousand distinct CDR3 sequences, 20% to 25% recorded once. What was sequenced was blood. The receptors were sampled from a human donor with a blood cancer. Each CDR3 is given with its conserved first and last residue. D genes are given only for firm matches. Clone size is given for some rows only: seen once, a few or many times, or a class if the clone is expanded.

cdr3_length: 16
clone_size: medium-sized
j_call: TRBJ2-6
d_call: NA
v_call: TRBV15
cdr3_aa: CATSRDHNSGANVLTF
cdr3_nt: TGTGCCACCAGCAGAGATCACAACTCTGGGGCCAACGTCCTGACTTTC

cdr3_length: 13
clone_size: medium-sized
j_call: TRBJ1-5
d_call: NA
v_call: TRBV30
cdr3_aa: CAWSWSSNQPQHF
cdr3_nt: TGTGCCTGGAGTTGGAGTAGCAATCAGCCCCAGCATTTT

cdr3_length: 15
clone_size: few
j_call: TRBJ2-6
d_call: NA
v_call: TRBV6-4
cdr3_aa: CASSDGGSGANVLTF
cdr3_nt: TGTGCCAGCAGTGACGGGGGCTCTGGGGCCAACGTCCTGACTTTC

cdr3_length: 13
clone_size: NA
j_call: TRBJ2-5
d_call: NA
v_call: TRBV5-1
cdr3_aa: CASRPTAQETQYF
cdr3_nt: TGCGCCAGTCGGCCGACAGCACAAGAGACCCAGTACTTC

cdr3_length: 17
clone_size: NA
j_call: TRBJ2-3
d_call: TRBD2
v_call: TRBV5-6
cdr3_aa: CASSSLAGRSSTDTQYF
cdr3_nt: TGCGCCAGCAGCTCACTAGCGGGGCGATCTAGCACAGATACGCAGTATTTT

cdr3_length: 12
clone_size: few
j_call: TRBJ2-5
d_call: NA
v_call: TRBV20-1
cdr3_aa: CSVHRTGETQYF
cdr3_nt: TGCAGTGTCCACAGGACGGGAGAGACCCAGTACTTC

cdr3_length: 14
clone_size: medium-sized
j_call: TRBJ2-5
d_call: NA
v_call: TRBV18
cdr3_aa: CASSPSTQGETQYF
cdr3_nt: TGTGCCAGCTCACCAAGCACACAGGGAGAGACCCAGTACTTC

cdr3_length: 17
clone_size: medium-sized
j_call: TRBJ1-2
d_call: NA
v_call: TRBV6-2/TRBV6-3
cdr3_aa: CASSLTPKGRGNYGYTF
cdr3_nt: TGTGCCAGCAGTTTAACACCGAAGGGGAGAGGGAACTATGGCTACACCTTC

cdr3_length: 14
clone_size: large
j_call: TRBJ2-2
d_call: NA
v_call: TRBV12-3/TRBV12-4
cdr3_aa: CASKRDLNTGELFF
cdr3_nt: TGTGCCAGCAAGAGGGACCTGAACACCGGGGAGCTGTTTTTT

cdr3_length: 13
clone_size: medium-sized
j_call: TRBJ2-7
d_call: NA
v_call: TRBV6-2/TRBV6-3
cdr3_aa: CASSWAGAYEQYF
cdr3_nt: TGTGCCAGCAGTTGGGCAGGCGCCTACGAGCAGTACTTC

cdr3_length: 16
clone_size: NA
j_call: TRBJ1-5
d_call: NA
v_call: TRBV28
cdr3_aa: CASSLTTGISNQPQHF
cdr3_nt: TGTGCCAGCAGTTTAACCACAGGGATCAGCAATCAGCCCCAGCATTTT

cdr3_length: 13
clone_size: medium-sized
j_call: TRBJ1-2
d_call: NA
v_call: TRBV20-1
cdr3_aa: CSARDPERYGYTF
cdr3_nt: TGCAGTGCTAGAGATCCCGAACGTTATGGCTACACCTTC

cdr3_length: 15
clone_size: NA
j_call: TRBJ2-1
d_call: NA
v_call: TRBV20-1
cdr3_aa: CSARDPLGDYNEQFF
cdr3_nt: TGCAGTGCTAGAGACCCCCTGGGGGACTACAATGAGCAGTTCTTC

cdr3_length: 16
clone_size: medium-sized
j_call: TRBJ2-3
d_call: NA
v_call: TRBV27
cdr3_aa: CASSPQLDHRTDTQYF
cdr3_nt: TGTGCCAGCAGTCCCCAGTTGGACCACCGCACAGATACGCAGTATTTT

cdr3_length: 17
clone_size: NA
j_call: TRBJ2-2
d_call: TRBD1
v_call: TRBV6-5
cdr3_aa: CASSRTRTGSLAGELFF
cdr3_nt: TGTGCCAGCAGTCGAACCCGGACAGGGTCATTGGCCGGGGAGCTGTTTTTT

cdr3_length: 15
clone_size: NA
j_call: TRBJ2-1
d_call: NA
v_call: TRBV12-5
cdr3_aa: CASGLSRSSYNEQFF
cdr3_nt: TGTGCTAGTGGCCTAAGCAGGAGCTCCTACAATGAGCAGTTCTTC

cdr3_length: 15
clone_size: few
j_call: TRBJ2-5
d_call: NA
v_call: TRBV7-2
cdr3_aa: CASSLSGTARGAQYF
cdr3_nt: TGTGCCAGCAGTCTATCGGGGACTGCGAGGGGGGCCCAGTACTTC

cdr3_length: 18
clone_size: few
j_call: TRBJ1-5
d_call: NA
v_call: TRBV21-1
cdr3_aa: CASTRRDRTLESNQPQHF
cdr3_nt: TGTGCCAGCACCAGGAGGGACAGGACCCTTGAAAGCAATCAGCCCCAGCATTTT

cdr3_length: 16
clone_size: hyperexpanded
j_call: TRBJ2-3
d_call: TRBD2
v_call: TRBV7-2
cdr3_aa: CASIPWGTSGTDTQYF
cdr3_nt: TGTGCCAGCATCCCTTGGGGGACTAGCGGAACGGATACGCAGTATTTT

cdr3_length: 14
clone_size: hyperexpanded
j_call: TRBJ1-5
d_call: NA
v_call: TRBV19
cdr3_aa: CATTVGYGNQPQHF
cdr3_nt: TGTGCCACCACCGTAGGGTACGGCAATCAGCCCCAGCATTTT

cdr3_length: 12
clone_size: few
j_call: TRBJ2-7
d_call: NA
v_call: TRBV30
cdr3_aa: CAWSPWDYEQYF
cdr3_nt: TGTGCCTGGAGCCCCTGGGACTACGAGCAGTACTTC

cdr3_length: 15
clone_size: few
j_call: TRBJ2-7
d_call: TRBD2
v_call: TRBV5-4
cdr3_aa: CASSNLAGGSREQYF
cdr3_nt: TGTGCCAGCAGCAATCTAGCGGGGGGATCGCGGGAGCAGTACTTC

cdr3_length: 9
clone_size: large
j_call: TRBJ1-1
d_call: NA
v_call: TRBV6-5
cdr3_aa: CASRPEAFF
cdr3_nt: TGTGCCAGCCGCCCTGAAGCTTTCTTT

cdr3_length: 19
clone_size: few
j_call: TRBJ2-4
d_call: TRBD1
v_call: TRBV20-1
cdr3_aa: CSALSEDRGWKVAKNIQYF
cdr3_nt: TGCAGTGCCCTTAGCGAGGACAGGGGGTGGAAAGTAGCCAAAAACATTCAGTACTTC

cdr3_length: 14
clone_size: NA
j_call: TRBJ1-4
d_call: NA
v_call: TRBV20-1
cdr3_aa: CSATPGATNEKLFF
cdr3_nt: TGCAGTGCAACGCCAGGGGCCACTAATGAAAAACTGTTTTTT

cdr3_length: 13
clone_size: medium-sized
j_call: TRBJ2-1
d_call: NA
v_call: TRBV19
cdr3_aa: CASRGRAAPVQFF
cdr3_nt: TGTGCCAGTAGGGGTAGGGCCGCACCCGTCCAGTTCTTC

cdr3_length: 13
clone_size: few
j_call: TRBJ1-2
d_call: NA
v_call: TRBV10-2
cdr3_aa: CASSDRGGYGYTF
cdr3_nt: TGCGCCAGCAGTGACAGGGGAGGGTATGGCTACACCTTC

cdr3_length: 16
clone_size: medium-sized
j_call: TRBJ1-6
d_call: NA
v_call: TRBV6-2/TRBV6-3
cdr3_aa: CASSYSGRSYNSPLHF
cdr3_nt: TGTGCCAGCAGTTACTCCGGCCGCTCCTATAATTCACCCCTCCACTTT

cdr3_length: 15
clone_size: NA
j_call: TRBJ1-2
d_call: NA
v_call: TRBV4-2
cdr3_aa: CASSEPRGAVDGYTF
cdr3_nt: TGTGCCAGCAGTGAACCCAGGGGCGCGGTTGATGGCTACACCTTC

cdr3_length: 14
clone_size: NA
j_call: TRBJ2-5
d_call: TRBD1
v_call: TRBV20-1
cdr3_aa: CSARSDRVEETQYF
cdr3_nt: TGCAGTGCTAGAAGTGACAGGGTGGAAGAGACCCAGTACTTC

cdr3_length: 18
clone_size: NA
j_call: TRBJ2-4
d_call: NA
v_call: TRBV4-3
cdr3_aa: CASSQGGGRGAAKNIQYF
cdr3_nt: TGCGCCAGCAGCCAAGGAGGGGGACGGGGTGCGGCCAAAAACATTCAGTACTTC

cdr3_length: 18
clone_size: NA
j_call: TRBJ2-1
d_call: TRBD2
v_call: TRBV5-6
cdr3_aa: CASSSGLAGVEPLNEQFF
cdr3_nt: TGCGCCAGCAGCTCCGGACTAGCGGGAGTAGAGCCGTTAAATGAGCAGTTCTTC

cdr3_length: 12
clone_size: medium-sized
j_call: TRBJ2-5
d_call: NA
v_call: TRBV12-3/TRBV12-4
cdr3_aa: CASSYTKETQYF
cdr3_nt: TGTGCCAGCAGCTACACCAAAGAGACCCAGTACTTC

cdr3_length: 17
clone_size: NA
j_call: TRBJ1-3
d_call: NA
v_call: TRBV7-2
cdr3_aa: CASSPKRGGQSGNTIYF
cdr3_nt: TGTGCCAGCAGCCCGAAAAGGGGAGGGCAATCTGGAAACACCATATATTTT

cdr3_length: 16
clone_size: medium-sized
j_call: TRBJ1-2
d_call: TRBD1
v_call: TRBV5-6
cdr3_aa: CASSLEGGEGSYGYTF
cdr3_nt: TGTGCCAGCAGCTTGGAAGGGGGCGAGGGATCCTATGGCTACACCTTC

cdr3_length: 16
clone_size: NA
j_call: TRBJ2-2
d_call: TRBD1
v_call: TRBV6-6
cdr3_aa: CASSYGDRGPTGELFF
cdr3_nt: TGTGCCAGCAGTTACGGGGACAGGGGGCCCACCGGGGAGCTGTTTTTT

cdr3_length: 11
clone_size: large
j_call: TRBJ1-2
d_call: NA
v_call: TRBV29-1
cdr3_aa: CSVGGSYGYTF
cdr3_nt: TGCAGCGTTGGGGGCAGCTATGGCTACACCTTC

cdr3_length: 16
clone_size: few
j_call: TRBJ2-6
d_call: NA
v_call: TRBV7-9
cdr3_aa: CASSIGRSSGANVLTF
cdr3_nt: TGTGCCAGCAGCATTGGACGGAGCTCTGGGGCCAACGTCCTGACTTTC

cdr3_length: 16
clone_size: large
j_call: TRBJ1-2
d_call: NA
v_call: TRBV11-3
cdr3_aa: CASSLEGREANYGYTF
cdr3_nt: TGTGCCAGCAGCTTAGAAGGACGGGAAGCTAACTATGGCTACACCTTC

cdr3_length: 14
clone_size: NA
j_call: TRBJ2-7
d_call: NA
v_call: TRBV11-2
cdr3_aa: CASSPRGAHNEQYF
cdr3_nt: TGTGCCAGCAGCCCTCGGGGGGCCCACAATGAGCAGTACTTC

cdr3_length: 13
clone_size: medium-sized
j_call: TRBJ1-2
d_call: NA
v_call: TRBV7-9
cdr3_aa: CASSLETGYGYTF
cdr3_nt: TGTGCCAGCAGCTTAGAAACAGGGTATGGCTACACCTTC

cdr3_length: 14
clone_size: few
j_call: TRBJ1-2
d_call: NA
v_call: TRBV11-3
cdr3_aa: CASTLRGAGYGYTF
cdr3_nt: TGTGCCAGCACCCTACGTGGGGCCGGCTATGGCTACACCTTC

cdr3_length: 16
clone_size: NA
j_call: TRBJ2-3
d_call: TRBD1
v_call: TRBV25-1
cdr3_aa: CASSNPGQGLSDTQYF
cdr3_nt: TGTGCCAGCAGTAACCCGGGACAGGGTCTGTCAGATACGCAGTATTTT

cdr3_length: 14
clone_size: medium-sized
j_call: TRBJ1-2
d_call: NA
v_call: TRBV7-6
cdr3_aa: CASSSRGTALGYTF
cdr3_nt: TGTGCCAGCAGCTCGAGGGGGACCGCTCTGGGCTACACCTTC

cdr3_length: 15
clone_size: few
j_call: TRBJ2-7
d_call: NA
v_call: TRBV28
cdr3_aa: CASSPSDGVTYEQYF
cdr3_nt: TGTGCCAGCAGTCCCTCCGACGGAGTCACCTACGAGCAGTACTTC

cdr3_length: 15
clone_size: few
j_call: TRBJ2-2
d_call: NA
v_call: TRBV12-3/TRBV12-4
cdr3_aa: CASSLDRGGTGELFF
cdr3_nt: TGTGCCAGCAGTTTAGACAGGGGGGGAACCGGGGAGCTGTTTTTT

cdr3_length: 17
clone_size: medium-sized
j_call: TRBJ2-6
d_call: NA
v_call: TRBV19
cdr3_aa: CASNFIGIGSGANVLTF
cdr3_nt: TGTGCCAGTAATTTTATAGGGATCGGCTCTGGGGCCAACGTCCTGACTTTC

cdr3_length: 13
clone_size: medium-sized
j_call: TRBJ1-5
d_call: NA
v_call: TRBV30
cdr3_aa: CAWSVDGNQPQHF
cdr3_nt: TGTGCCTGGAGTGTAGACGGCAATCAGCCCCAGCATTTT